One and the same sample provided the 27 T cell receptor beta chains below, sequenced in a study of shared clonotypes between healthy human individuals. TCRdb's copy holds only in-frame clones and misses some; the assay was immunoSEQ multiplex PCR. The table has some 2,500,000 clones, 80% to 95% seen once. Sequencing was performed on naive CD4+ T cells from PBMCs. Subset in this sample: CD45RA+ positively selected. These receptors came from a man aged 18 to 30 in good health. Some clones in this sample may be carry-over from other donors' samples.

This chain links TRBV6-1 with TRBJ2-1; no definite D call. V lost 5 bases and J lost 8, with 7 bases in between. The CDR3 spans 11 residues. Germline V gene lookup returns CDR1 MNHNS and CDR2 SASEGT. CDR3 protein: CASSLWDEQFF. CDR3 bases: TGTGCCAGCAGTCTTTGGGATGAGCAGTTCTTC.

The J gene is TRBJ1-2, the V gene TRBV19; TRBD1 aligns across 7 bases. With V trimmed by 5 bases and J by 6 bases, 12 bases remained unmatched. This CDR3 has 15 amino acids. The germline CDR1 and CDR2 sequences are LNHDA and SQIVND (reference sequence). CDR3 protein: CASSPQTGFNDGYTF. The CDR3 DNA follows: TGTGCCAGTAGTCCGCAGACAGGGTTTAATGATGGCTACACCTTC.

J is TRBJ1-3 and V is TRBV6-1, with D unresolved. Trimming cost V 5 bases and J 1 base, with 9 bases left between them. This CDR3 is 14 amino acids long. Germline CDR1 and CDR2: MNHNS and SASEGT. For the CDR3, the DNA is TGTGCCAGCAGTACGGACCGATCTGGAAACACCATATATTTT. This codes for CASSTDRSGNTIYF.

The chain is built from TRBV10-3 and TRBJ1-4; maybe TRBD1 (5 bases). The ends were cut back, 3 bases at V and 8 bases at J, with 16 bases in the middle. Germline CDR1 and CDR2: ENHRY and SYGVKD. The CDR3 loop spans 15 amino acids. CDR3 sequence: CAISDLGGFGEKLFF. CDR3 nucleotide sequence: TGTGCCATCAGTGACCTCGGGGGGTTCGGGGAAAAACTGTTTTTT.

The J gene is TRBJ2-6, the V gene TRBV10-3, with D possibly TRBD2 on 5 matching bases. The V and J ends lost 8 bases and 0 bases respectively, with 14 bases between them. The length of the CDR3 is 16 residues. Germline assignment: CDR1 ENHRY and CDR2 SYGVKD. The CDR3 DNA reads TGTGCCATCGGGCGGGCTACCGCCTCTGGGGCCAACGTCCTGACTTTC. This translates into CAIGRATASGANVLTF.

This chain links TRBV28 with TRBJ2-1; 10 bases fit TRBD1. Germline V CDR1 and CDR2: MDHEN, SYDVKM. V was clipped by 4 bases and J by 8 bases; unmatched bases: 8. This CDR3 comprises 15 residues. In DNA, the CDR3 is TGTGCCAGCAGTTCACCGGGACAGGGGACCGATGAGCAGTTCTTC. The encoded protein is CASSSPGQGTDEQFF.

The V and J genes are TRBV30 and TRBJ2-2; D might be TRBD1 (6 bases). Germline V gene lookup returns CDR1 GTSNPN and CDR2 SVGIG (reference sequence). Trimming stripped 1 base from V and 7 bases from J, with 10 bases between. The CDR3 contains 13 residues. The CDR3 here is CAWSDRDDGELFF. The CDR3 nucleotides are TGTGCCTGGAGTGACAGGGATGACGGGGAGCTGTTTTTT.

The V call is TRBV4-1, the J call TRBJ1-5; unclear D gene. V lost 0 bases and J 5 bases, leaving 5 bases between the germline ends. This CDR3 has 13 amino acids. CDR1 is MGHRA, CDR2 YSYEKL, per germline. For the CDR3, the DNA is TGCGCCAGCAGCCAAGAATTCGATCAGCCCCAGCATTTT. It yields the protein CASSQEFDQPQHF.

CDR3 amino acids: CASSMPGQGVETQYF. The CDR3 DNA is TGTGCCAGTAGTATGCCTGGACAGGGGGTGGAGACCCAGTACTTC. This sequence joins TRBV19 and TRBJ2-5; 10 nucleotides agree with TRBD1. The ends lost 3 bases at V and 5 bases at J; junction bases unmatched: 6. The CDR3 has 15 residues. Germline values: CDR1 LNHDA, CDR2 SQIVND (reference sequence).

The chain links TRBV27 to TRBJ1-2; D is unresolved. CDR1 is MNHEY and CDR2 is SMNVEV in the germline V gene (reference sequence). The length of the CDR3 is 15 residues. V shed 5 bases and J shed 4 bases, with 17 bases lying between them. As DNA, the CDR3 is TGTGCCAGCAGTGTAACAGCGCTAAGTTCCTATGGCTACACCTTC. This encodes CASSVTALSSYGYTF.

The CDR3 here is CASRKRTKLKTQYF. The DNA for the CDR3 is TGTGCCAGCAGGAAACGGACGAAGTTAAAGACCCAGTACTTC. J is TRBJ2-5 and V is TRBV21-1. TRBV21-1 is designated a pseudogene. This CDR3 has 14 residues.

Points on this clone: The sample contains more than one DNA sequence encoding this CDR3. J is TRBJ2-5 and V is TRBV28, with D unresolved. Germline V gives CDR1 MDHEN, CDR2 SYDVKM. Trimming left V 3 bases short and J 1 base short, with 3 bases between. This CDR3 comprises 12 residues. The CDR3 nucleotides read TGTGCCAGCAGTTTTTTCCAAGAGACCCAGTACTTC. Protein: CASSFFQETQYF. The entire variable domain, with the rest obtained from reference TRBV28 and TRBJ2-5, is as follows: DVKVTQSSRYLVKRTGEKVFLECVQDMDHENMFWYRQDPGLGLRLIYFSYDVKMKEKGDIPEGYSVSREKKERFSLILESASTNQTSMYLCASSFFQETQYFGPGTRLLVL.

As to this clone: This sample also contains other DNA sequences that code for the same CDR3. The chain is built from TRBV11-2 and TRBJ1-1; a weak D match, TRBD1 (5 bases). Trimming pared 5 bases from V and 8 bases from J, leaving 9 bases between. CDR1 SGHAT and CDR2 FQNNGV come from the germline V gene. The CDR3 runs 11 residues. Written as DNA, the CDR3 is TGTGCCAGCAGCCCCCGGACAGAAGCTTTCTTT. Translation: CASSPRTEAFF.

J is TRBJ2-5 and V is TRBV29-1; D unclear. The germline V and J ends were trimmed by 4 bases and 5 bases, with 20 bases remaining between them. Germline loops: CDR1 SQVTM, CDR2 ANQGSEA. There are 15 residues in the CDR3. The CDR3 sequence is CSVVRHLGAAETQYF. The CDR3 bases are TGCAGCGTTGTTCGTCACCTAGGCGCCGCTGAGACCCAGTACTTC. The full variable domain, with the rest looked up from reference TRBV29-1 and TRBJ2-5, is SAVISQKPSRDICQRGTSLTIQCQVDSQVTMMFWYRQQPGQSLTLIATANQGSEATYESGFVIDKFPISRPNLTFSTLTVSNMSPEDSSIYLCSVVRHLGAAETQYFGPGTRLLVL.

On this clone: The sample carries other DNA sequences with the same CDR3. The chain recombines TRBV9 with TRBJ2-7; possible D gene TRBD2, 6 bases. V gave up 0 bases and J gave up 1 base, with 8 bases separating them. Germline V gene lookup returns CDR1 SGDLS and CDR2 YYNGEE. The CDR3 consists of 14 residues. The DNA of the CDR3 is TGTGCCAGCAGCGTAGGGCTAGCGTCCTACGAGCAGTACTTC. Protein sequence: CASSVGLASYEQYF.

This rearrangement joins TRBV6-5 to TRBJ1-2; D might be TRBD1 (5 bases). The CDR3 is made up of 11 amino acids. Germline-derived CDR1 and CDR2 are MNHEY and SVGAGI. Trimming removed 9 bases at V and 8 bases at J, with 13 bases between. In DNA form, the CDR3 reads TGTGCCAGTAAATCAGGGAGCGGCTACACCTTC. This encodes CASKSGSGYTF.

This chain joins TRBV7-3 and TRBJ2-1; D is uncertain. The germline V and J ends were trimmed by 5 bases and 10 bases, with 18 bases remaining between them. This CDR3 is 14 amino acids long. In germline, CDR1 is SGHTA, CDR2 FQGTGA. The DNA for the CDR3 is TGTGCCAGCAGCGCCCGCCCGACTTCCTTGGAGCAGTTCTTC. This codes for CASSARPTSLEQFF.

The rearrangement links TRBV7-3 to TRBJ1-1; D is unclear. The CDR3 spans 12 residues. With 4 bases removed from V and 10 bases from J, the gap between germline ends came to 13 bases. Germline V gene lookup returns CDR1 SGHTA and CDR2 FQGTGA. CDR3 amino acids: CASSSGRSPAFF. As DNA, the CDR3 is TGTGCCAGCAGCTCCGGGCGTAGCCCAGCTTTCTTT. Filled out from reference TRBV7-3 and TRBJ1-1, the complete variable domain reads GAGVSQTPSNKVTEKGKYVELRCDPISGHTALYWYRQSLGQGPEFLIYFQGTGAADDSGLPNDRFFAVRPEGSVSTLKIQRTERGDSAVYLCASSSGRSPAFFGQGTRLTVV.

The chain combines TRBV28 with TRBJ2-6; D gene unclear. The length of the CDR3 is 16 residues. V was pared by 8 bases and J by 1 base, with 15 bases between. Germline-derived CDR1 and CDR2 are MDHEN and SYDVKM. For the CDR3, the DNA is TGTGCCAGCCGCCGCAAGTATGGTTCTGGGGCCAACGTCCTGACTTTC. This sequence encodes CASRRKYGSGANVLTF. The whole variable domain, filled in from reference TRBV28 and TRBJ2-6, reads DVKVTQSSRYLVKRTGEKVFLECVQDMDHENMFWYRQDPGLGLRLIYFSYDVKMKEKGDIPEGYSVSREKKERFSLILESASTNQTSMYLCASRRKYGSGANVLTFGAGSRLTVL.

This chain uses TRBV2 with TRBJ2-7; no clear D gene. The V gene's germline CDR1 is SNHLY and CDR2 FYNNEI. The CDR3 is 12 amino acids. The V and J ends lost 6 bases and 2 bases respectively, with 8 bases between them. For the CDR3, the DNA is TGTGCCAGCAGAGGACGTACCTACGAGCAGTACTTC. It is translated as CASRGRTYEQYF.

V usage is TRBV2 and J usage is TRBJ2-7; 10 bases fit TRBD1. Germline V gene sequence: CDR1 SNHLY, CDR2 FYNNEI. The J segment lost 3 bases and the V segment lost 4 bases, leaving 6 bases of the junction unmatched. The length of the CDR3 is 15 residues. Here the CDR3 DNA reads TGTGCCAGCAGTGTGGGGACAGGGGACTTCTACGAGCAGTACTTC. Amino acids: CASSVGTGDFYEQYF.

CDR3 region: CAISELAGSGNTIYF. CDR3 nucleotides: TGTGCCATCAGTGAGCTGGCAGGATCCGGAAACACCATATATTTT. The rearrangement links TRBV10-3 to TRBJ1-3; D gene ambiguous. Trimming shortened V by 2 bases and J by 4 bases, and 12 bases separated the two germline ends. CDR3 length: 15 amino acids. CDR1 and CDR2 from the germline V gene are ENHRY and SYGVKD.

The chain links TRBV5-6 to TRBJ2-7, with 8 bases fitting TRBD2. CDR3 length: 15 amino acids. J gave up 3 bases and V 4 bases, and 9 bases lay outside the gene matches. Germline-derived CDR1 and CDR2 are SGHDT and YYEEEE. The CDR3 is CASSADVAGNYEQYF. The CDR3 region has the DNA TGTGCCAGCAGCGCAGACGTAGCGGGAAACTACGAGCAGTACTTC.

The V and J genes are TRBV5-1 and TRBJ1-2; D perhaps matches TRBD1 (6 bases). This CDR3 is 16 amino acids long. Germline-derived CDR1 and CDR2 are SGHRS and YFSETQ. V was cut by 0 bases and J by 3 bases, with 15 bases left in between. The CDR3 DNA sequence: TGCGCCAGCAGCTTGGAGACAGGCACGAAATACTATGGCTACACCTTC. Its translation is CASSLETGTKYYGYTF.

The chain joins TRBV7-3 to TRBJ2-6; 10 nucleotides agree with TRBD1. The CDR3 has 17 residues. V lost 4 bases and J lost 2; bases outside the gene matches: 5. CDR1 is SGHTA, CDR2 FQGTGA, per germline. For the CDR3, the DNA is TGTGCCAGCAGCTCCCGACAGGGGGCGACTGGGGCCAACGTCCTGACTTTC. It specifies CASSSRQGATGANVLTF.

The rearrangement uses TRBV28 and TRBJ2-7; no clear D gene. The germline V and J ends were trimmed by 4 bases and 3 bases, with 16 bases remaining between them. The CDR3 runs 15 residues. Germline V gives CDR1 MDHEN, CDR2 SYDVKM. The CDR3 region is CASSSSVGKDYEQYF. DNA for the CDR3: TGTGCCAGCAGTTCTTCAGTGGGGAAGGACTACGAGCAGTACTTC.

The DNA of the CDR3 is TGTGCCAGCAGCCTCTGGGGTGGCTATGGCTACACCTTC. The encoded protein is CASSLWGGYGYTF. The J gene is TRBJ1-2, the V gene TRBV5-4; D remains ambiguous. Germline-derived CDR1 and CDR2 are SGHNT and YYREEE (reference sequence). The CDR3 totals 13 residues. V was clipped by 4 bases and J by 4 bases, with 11 bases between them.